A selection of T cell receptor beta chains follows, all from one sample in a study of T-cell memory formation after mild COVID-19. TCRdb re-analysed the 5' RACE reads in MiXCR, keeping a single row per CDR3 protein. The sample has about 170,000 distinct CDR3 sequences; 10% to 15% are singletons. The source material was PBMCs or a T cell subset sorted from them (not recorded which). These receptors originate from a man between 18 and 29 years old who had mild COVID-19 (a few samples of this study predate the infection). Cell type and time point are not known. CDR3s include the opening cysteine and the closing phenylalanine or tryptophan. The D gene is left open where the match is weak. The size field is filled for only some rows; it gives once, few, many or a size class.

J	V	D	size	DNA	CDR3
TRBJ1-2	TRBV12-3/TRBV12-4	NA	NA	TGTGCCAGCGCGGCAAACTATGGCTACACCTTC	CASAANYGYTF
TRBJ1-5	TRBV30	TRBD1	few	TGTGCCTGGAGTCAGGGGGCTCAGCCCCAGCATTTT	CAWSQGAQPQHF
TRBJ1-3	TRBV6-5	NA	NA	TGTGCCAGCAGCTCTGGGGGGGCAGGCACCATATATTTT	CASSSGGAGTIYF
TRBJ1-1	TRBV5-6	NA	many	TGTGCCAGCAGCTCCACCCTCAGGAATGCTGAAGCTTTCTTT	CASSSTLRNAEAFF
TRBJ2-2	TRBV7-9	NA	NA	TGTGCCAGCAGCTTAAGACTGGCGAACACCGGGGAGCTGTTTTTT	CASSLRLANTGELFF
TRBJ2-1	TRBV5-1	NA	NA	TGCGCCAGCAGCTTGTACCAGAATGAGCAGTTCTTC	CASSLYQNEQFF
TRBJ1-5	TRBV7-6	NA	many	TGTGCCAGCAGCTTAGCCAGTGGCCTAAACCAGCCCCAGCATTTT	CASSLASGLNQPQHF
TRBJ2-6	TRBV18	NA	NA	TGTGCCAGCTCACCACCGTTGGGTCTAACAGCCCGGGGAGGGGCCAACGTCCTGACTTTC	CASSPPLGLTARGGANVLTF
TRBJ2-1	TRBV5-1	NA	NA	TGCGCCAGCAGCCTACAGACAGGTAACAATGAGCAGTTCTTC	CASSLQTGNNEQFF
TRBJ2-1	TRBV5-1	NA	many	TGCGCCAGCAGTGGAGGTAAGAGCTCCTACAATGAGCAGTTCTTC	CASSGGKSSYNEQFF
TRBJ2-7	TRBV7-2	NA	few	TGTGCCAGCAGCCCAGGGTCGGGCGAGCAGTACTTC	CASSPGSGEQYF
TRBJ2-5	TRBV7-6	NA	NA	TGTGCCAGCAGCTTAGGATACTCGCGGTTAGAGACCCAGTACTTC	CASSLGYSRLETQYF
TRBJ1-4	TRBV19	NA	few	TGTGCCAGTGCGGAGGACGGGGAAAAACTGTTTTTT	CASAEDGEKLFF
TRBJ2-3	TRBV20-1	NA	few	TGCAGTGCCGTGCATCCAGGGAAAAGCACAGATACGCAGTATTTT	CSAVHPGKSTDTQYF
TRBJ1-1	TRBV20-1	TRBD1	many	TGCAGTGCTAGCGGGGGGGGACAGATGAACACTGAAGCTTTCTTT	CSASGGGQMNTEAFF
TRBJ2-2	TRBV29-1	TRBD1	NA	TGCAGCGCCCGACAGGGGTCCGGGGAGCTGTTTTTT	CSARQGSGELFF
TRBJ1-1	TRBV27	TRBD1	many	TGTGCCAGCAGTTCGGGGGGGACAGGGAACACTGAAGCTTTCTTT	CASSSGGTGNTEAFF
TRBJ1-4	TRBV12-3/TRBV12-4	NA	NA	TGTGCCAGCAGTTTCCCACCTGAAAAACTGTTTTTT	CASSFPPEKLFF
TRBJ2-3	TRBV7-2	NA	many	TGTGCCAGCAGCCCTCGTCGCACAGATACGCAGTATTTT	CASSPRRTDTQYF
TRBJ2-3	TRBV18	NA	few	TGTGCCAGCTCACCGGACTATTCTAGCACAGATACGCAGTATTTT	CASSPDYSSTDTQYF
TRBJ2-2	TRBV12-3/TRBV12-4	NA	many	TGTGCCAGCACACACCTTCGGAACATCAACACCGGGGAGCTGTTTTTT	CASTHLRNINTGELFF
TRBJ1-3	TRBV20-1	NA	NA	TGCAGTGCTAGAATGGGTCAAGGAAACACCATATATTTT	CSARMGQGNTIYF
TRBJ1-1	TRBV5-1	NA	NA	TGCGCCAGCAGCTTTTTGGCCTCTGGGAACACTGAAGCTTTCTTT	CASSFLASGNTEAFF
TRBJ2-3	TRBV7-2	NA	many	TGTGCCAGCAGCTTAGAACTTAAAGAAACGCAGTATTTT	CASSLELKETQYF
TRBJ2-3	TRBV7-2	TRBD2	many	TGTGCCAGCAGCTCTAGCGGATACACAGATACGCAGTATTTT	CASSSSGYTDTQYF
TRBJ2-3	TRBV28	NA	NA	TGTGCCAGCAACATAGGACAGCAGCTAGATACGCAGTATTTT	CASNIGQQLDTQYF
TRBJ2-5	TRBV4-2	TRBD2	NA	TGTGCCAGCAGTCGACATTCTAGCGGGGGGGCTCAAGAGACCCAGTACTTC	CASSRHSSGGAQETQYF
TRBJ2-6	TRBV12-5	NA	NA	TGTGCTAGTGGTTGGGCCTGGAGCAGGGGTATTAGTCAACCTGGGGCCAACGTCCTGACTTTC	CASGWAWSRGISQPGANVLTF
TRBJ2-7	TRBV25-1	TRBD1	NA	TGTGCCAGCAGTGAAGGGGGACAGGGCTACGAGCAGTACTTC	CASSEGGQGYEQYF
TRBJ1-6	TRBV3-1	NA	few	TGTGCCAGCAGACAAGACTATAATTCACCCCTCCACTTT	CASRQDYNSPLHF
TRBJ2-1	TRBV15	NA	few	TGTGCCACCAGCACAGACAGGACCGGGGAGCAGTTCTTC	CATSTDRTGEQFF
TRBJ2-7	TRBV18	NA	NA	TGTGCCAGCTCACCATTCCGGGACATAGTATACGAGCAGTACTTC	CASSPFRDIVYEQYF
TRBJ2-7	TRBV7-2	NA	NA	TGTGCCAGCAGCCCCCCCCTGAACAGGTCCTACGAGCAGTACTTC	CASSPPLNRSYEQYF
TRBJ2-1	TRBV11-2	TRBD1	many	TGTGCCAGCAGCTTAGGGGACAGGAACTACAATGAGCAGTTCTTC	CASSLGDRNYNEQFF
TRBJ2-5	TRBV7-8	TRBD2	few	TGTGCCAGCAGCCCTGTATGGGGGGAGGGAGAGACCCAGTACTTC	CASSPVWGEGETQYF
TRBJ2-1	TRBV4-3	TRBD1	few	TGCGCCAGCAGCCAAGATCCTAGTCAGGGGGTGGCCAATGAGCAGTTCTTC	CASSQDPSQGVANEQFF
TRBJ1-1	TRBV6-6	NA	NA	TGTGCCAGCAGCTCAGGGGATGAAGCTTTCTTT	CASSSGDEAFF
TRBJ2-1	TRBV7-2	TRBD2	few	TGTGCCAGCAGCATCAGCGGGGGCCTATACAATGAGCAGTTCTTC	CASSISGGLYNEQFF
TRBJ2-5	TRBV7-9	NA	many	TGTGCCAGCAGCTCGGCCGGGACTCTGCTGCGCGCCCAGTACTTC	CASSSAGTLLRAQYF
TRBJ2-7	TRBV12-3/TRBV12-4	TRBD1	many	TGTGCCAGCAGTCTCGGGACAGACTACGAGCAGTACTTC	CASSLGTDYEQYF
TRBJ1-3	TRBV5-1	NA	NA	TGCGCCAGCAGCTTGACAGTTGGAAACACCATATATTTT	CASSLTVGNTIYF
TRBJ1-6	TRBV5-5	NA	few	TGTGCCAGCAGCTTGGCAGGGGATAATTCACCCCTCCACTTT	CASSLAGDNSPLHF
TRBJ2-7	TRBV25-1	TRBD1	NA	TGTGCCAGCAGTGAACGACAGGGGGGTTACGAGCAGTACTTC	CASSERQGGYEQYF
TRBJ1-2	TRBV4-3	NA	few	TGCGCCAGCAGCCAGACGGCTATGAACTATGGCTACACCTTC	CASSQTAMNYGYTF